One and the same sample provided the 25 T cell receptor beta chains below, sequenced in a study of CD8 T cells in Susac syndrome. Reverse transcription of about 0.5 to 1 ug RNA used random hexamers. TCRdb re-derived calls from the immunoSEQ multiplex PCR reads in MiXCR, one entry per CDR3 protein. The repertoire holds roughly 120,000 distinct CDR3 sequences, with about 92% as singletons. Sequencing used CD4+ T cells from PBMCs. The receptors shown here come from a human donor with multiple sclerosis.

This clonotype was counted once. The genes are TRBV4-1 and TRBJ1-2; TRBD1 agrees at 7 bases. In germline, CDR1 is MGHRA, CDR2 YSYEKL. This CDR3 has 15 amino acids. V trimming: 1 base; J trimming: 0 bases; junction bases outside the gene matches: 2. The CDR3 DNA reads as TGCGCCAGCAGCCAAGTGGGGACAGCTAACTATGGCTACACCTTC. Its translation is CASSQVGTANYGYTF.

The chain combines TRBV18 with TRBJ2-7; 7 bases are shared with TRBD1. The CDR3 is made up of 16 amino acids. V lost 4 bases, J lost 0 bases, and 9 bases stayed unmatched. CDR1 is KGHSH and CDR2 is LQKENI in the germline V gene. The CDR3 sequence: CASSQPGQESSYEQYF. The CDR3 bases are TGTGCCAGCTCACAGCCAGGACAGGAGAGCTCCTACGAGCAGTACTTC.

The chain carries TRBV20-1 and TRBJ1-5; 8 bases are a match to TRBD1. The germline V gene has CDR1 DFQATT and CDR2 SNEGSKA (reference sequence). The ends lost 6 bases at V and 1 base at J; junction bases unmatched: 8. The CDR3 totals 15 residues. The CDR3 reads CSATGGVGSNQPQHF. As DNA, the CDR3 is TGCAGTGCCACAGGGGGGGTGGGGAGCAATCAGCCCCAGCATTTT.

V usage is TRBV9 and J usage is TRBJ2-7; D is unclear. V was trimmed by 0 bases and J by 2 bases, leaving 6 bases between them. The length of the CDR3 is 13 residues. Germline CDR1 reads SGDLS; CDR2 reads YYNGEE. The CDR3 bases are TGTGCCAGCAGCGTAGGAATGGCCTACGAGCAGTACTTC. Protein: CASSVGMAYEQYF.

The chain carries TRBV7-8 and TRBJ2-5, with D perhaps TRBD1 (6 bases). Germline-derived CDR1 and CDR2 are SGHVS and FQNEAQ. V gave up 5 bases and J gave up 1 base, with 11 bases separating them. The length of the CDR3 is 14 residues. The CDR3 DNA is TGTGCCAGCAGCCGCGGACAGCTCCAAGAGACCCAGTACTTC. This codes for CASSRGQLQETQYF. The full variable domain, its missing parts supplied by reference TRBV7-8 and TRBJ2-5, is GAGVSQSPRYKVAKRGQDVALRCDPISGHVSLFWYQQALGQGPEFLTYFQNEAQLDKSGLPSDRFFAERPEGSVSTLKIQRTQQEDSAVYLCASSRGQLQETQYFGPGTRLLVL.

The rearrangement joins TRBV19 to TRBJ2-5; D call uncertain. V lost 3 bases and J lost 1, with 6 bases in between. Per the germline V gene, CDR1 is LNHDA and CDR2 is SQIVND (reference sequence). The CDR3 is 13 amino acids. The CDR3 coding sequence is TGTGCCAGTAGTATTGGATTCCAAGAGACCCAGTACTTC. Its protein product is CASSIGFQETQYF.

V usage is TRBV30 and J usage is TRBJ1-1; TRBD1 matches at 7 bases. V shed 2 bases and J 4 bases; nucleotides not matched to a gene: 13. Germline V CDR1 and CDR2: GTSNPN, SVGIG (reference sequence). This CDR3 spans 16 amino acids. In nucleotides, the CDR3 is TGTGCCTGGAGTACACCGAGGACAGGACGTACCACTGAAGCTTTCTTT. This translates into CAWSTPRTGRTTEAFF.

The chain carries TRBV19 and TRBJ1-2; D ambiguous. Looked up from germline, CDR1 is LNHDA and CDR2 is SQIVND (reference sequence). The CDR3 has 11 residues. With 10 bases removed from V and 5 bases from J, the gap between germline ends came to 11 bases. CDR3 region: CAISGVYGYTF. As DNA, the CDR3 is TGTGCCATTTCCGGAGTTTATGGCTACACCTTC.

The chain recombines TRBV5-4 with TRBJ2-5; a weak D match, TRBD2 (5 bases). Germline assignment: CDR1 SGHNT and CDR2 YYREEE (reference sequence). V lost 3 bases to trimming and J lost 0 bases, with 12 bases between them. The CDR3 loop spans 15 amino acids. The DNA for the CDR3 is TGTGCCAGCAGCTGGCCGGGATATAACCAAGAGACCCAGTACTTC. Translating gives CASSWPGYNQETQYF.

The chain joins TRBV24-1 to TRBJ2-2, with D tentatively TRBD1 (6 bases). Trimming left V 5 bases short and J 4 bases short, with 13 bases between. The CDR3 has 15 amino acids. Per the germline V gene, CDR1 is KGHDR and CDR2 is SFDVKD. The CDR3 bases are TGTGCCACCAGTGTACAGGGACGGGGCACCGGGGAGCTGTTTTTT. This encodes CATSVQGRGTGELFF.

The chain combines TRBV12-3 or TRBV12-4 with TRBJ1-5; 10 bases are shared with TRBD1. After removal of 6 bases from V and 11 bases from J, the junction contained 10 bases not matched to a gene. This CDR3 has 14 residues. The CDR3 bases are TGTGCCAGCAGGCCGGGACAGGGGATAAAGGCCCAGCATTTT. Translating gives CASRPGQGIKAQHF.

V and J are TRBV28 and TRBJ2-5; TRBD1 is a possible D gene (6 bases). The V end lost 6 bases, the J end lost 1 base, and 9 bases lay between the germline ends. The CDR3 is made up of 13 amino acids. CDR1 is MDHEN and CDR2 is SYDVKM in the germline V gene. CDR3: CASRTGSQETQYF. CDR3 in DNA: TGTGCCAGCAGAACAGGGTCCCAAGAGACCCAGTACTTC. Full variable domain (rest looked up from reference TRBV28 and TRBJ2-5): DVKVTQSSRYLVKRTGEKVFLECVQDMDHENMFWYRQDPGLGLRLIYFSYDVKMKEKGDIPEGYSVSREKKERFSLILESASTNQTSMYLCASRTGSQETQYFGPGTRLLVL.

This sequence joins TRBV28 and TRBJ1-3; D unresolved. Germline lookup yields CDR1 MDHEN and CDR2 SYDVKM. CDR3 length equals 14 residues. Trimming stripped 5 bases from V and 0 bases from J, with 8 bases between. In nucleotides, the CDR3 is TGTGCCAGCAGTCAACAGAGCTCTGGAAACACCATATATTTT. Translation: CASSQQSSGNTIYF.

V and J are TRBV20-1 and TRBJ1-1; D is possibly TRBD1 (5 bases). The CDR3 has 16 amino acids. Between the trimmed V and J ends, which lost 0 bases and 1 base, there was a span of 15 bases. Germline CDR1 and CDR2: DFQATT and SNEGSKA (reference sequence). CDR3 in amino acids: CSARDRAGWENTEAFF. The CDR3 nucleotides are TGCAGTGCTAGAGATCGGGCAGGGTGGGAGAACACTGAAGCTTTCTTT.

This clonotype was seen once. V usage is TRBV7-8 and J usage is TRBJ2-3; 8 nucleotides line up with TRBD1. CDR1 is SGHVS and CDR2 is FQNEAQ in the germline V gene. The CDR3 covers 14 residues. V lost 5 bases, J lost 5 bases, and 6 bases stayed unmatched. This CDR3 is CASSVTGGVDTQYF. CDR3 nucleotide sequence: TGTGCCAGCAGCGTAACAGGGGGTGTAGATACGCAGTATTTT.

V is TRBV18 and J is TRBJ2-6, with TRBD1 matching over 9 bases. CDR3 size: 16 residues. CDR1 is KGHSH, CDR2 LQKENI, per germline. J lost 4 bases, V lost 3 bases, and 4 bases had no gene match. The CDR3 loop is CASSPWTGAGANVLTF. DNA for the CDR3: TGTGCCAGCTCACCTTGGACAGGGGCCGGGGCCAACGTCCTGACTTTC.

The chain has TRBV6-6 and TRBJ2-7; tentatively, D is TRBD1 (6 bases). V dropped 5 bases and J dropped 2 bases, with 7 bases sitting between them. Germline V gene data show CDR1 as MNHNY and CDR2 as SVGAGI (reference sequence). The CDR3 is 12 amino acids. The CDR3, as DNA: TGTGCCAGCAGTACAGGGACCTACGAGCAGTACTTC. This encodes CASSTGTYEQYF.

The chain carries TRBV12-5 and TRBJ1-5; 12 nucleotides line up with TRBD1. Germline CDR1 is LGHNT and CDR2 is FRNRAP. CDR3 length: 18 residues. V was clipped by 6 bases and J by 4 bases; unmatched bases: 13. The CDR3 region is CASGPGQGARIGNQPQHF. The CDR3 bases are TGTGCTAGTGGCCCGGGACAGGGGGCGCGGATAGGAAATCAGCCCCAGCATTTT.

The rearrangement links TRBV6-2 or TRBV6-3 to TRBJ1-1, with TRBD1 identical over 7 bases. CDR3 length: 15 residues. Germline values: CDR1 MNHEY, CDR2 SVGEGT. V lost 0 bases to trimming and J lost 2 bases; unmatched junction nucleotides: 3. CDR3 nucleotide sequence: TGTGCCAGCAGTTACTCGGGACAGATTAACACTGAAGCTTTCTTT. It codes for CASSYSGQINTEAFF.

The chain carries TRBV5-1 and TRBJ1-2, with 7 bases that match TRBD1. V lost 2 bases, J lost 5 bases, and 6 bases stayed unmatched. Germline V gene lookup returns CDR1 SGHRS and CDR2 YFSETQ. The CDR3 contains 14 residues. The CDR3 region is CASSLLTGLYGYTF. DNA for the CDR3: TGCGCCAGCAGCTTACTGACAGGGCTATATGGCTACACCTTC.

This clonotype showed up just once. This chain connects TRBV5-1 to TRBJ1-1; unclear D gene. CDR3 length equals 14 residues. The V gene lost 0 bases and the J gene lost 2 bases, with 8 bases spanning the gap. Germline V gene sequence: CDR1 SGHRS, CDR2 YFSETQ. In DNA form, the CDR3 reads TGCGCCAGCAGCTTGGGTCTCAGAAACACTGAAGCTTTCTTT. This codes for CASSLGLRNTEAFF.

The J gene is TRBJ1-1, the V gene TRBV2, with D unresolved. Germline-derived CDR1 and CDR2 are SNHLY and FYNNEI. The CDR3 has 14 residues. Trimming removed 6 bases from V and 0 bases from J, with 11 bases in between. The CDR3 loop reads CASSAVRMNTEAFF. For the CDR3, the DNA is TGTGCCAGCAGCGCAGTACGGATGAACACTGAAGCTTTCTTT.

V usage is TRBV3-1 and J usage is TRBJ1-2, with 9 nucleotides matching TRBD1. The trim removed 3 bases at V and 5 bases at J, leaving 13 bases unmatched. Germline-derived CDR1 and CDR2 are LGHDT and YNNKEL (reference sequence). This CDR3 is built from 17 residues. The CDR3 DNA sequence: TGTGCCAGCAGCCAGGGCTTTGCAACAGGGGGCGAGTATGGCTACACCTTC. This codes for CASSQGFATGGEYGYTF.

A single count supports this clonotype. This chain connects TRBV12-3 or TRBV12-4 to TRBJ1-2, with D maybe TRBD1 (6 bases). Between the trimmed V and J ends, which lost 8 bases and 2 bases, there was a span of 15 bases. CDR3 length: 14 residues. The CDR3 DNA sequence: TGTGCCAGCGCCAGCAGGGGTTTAAACTATGGCTACACCTTC. This translates into CASASRGLNYGYTF.

DNA of the CDR3: TGTGCCAGCAGTGCCGGCTCGAGGGTCGGCTACACCTTC. Amino acids: CASSAGSRVGYTF. The gene calls are TRBV6-1 and TRBJ1-2, with D hard to call. This CDR3 has 13 residues. Germline V gene sequence: CDR1 MNHNS, CDR2 SASEGT. The V and J ends lost 4 bases and 8 bases respectively, with 14 bases between them.